This entry describes one T cell receptor beta chain. Antigen specificity is unknown. The sample belongs to a study of shared clonotypes between healthy human individuals. Findings and caveats of the study: Exclusively blood specimens were collected; tissue repertoires likely differ.

Germline CDR1 and CDR2: LNHNV and YYDKDF (reference sequence). V dropped 5 bases and J dropped 4 bases, with 8 bases sitting between them. The CDR3 consists of 12 residues. Sequencing used immunoSEQ multiplex PCR; TCRdb keeps in-frame clones, though not all of them. The table has hundreds of thousands of clones, 96% seen once. CD8 cells classed as naive were CD45RO-negative and positively selected for CCR7, excluding terminally differentiated effector memory CD45RA+ cells. The donors were all Caucasian adults (living in Nashville, Tennessee). Sequences were obtained from naive CD8+ T cells sorted from blood. The chain has TRBV15 and TRBJ2-5; no clear D gene. The sequence derives from a man between 25 and 39 years old in good health. CDR3 sequence: CATSFTGETQYF. The DNA of the CDR3 is TGTGCCACCAGCTTCACGGGAGAGACCCAGTACTTC.